These 28 T cell receptor beta chains share one sample of origin, sequenced in a study of control samples from healthy donors and cancer patients. Sequenced by immunoSEQ multiplex PCR; TCRdb stores in-frame clones only, minus some. There are 60,000 to 100,000 clones in the sample; over 75% occur only once, and 7.2% lies in the top ten. The sequencing sample was made of blood. The receptor set was obtained from a man aged 50 to 59 in good health.

Written as DNA, the CDR3 is TGCAGCGTTGTGTCTAATGAGAATGAGCAGTTCTTC. Amino acids: CSVVSNENEQFF. The chain has TRBV29-1 and TRBJ2-1; D is unresolved. The CDR3 has 12 amino acids. Per germline, CDR1 SQVTM and CDR2 ANQGSEA. Trimming took 4 bases from V and 7 from J, leaving 11 bases between them.

Only one count was recorded for this clone. The chain employs TRBV30 and TRBJ1-6, with TRBD1 identical over 9 bases. Germline CDR1 GTSNPN, CDR2 SVGIG (reference sequence). This CDR3 is 15 amino acids long. The ends lost 3 bases at V and 9 bases at J; junction bases unmatched: 9. In nucleotides, the CDR3 is TGTGCCTGGAGCGGGTTGGGGACAGGGCTTTCACCCCTCCACTTT. Translating gives CAWSGLGTGLSPLHF.

The CDR3 bases are TGTGCCAGCAACCCCCGAGTGAGAACGAACACTGAAGCTTTCTTT. Translation: CASNPRVRTNTEAFF. The chain joins TRBV6-5 to TRBJ1-1; the D is unclear. The V and J ends lost 7 bases and 1 base respectively, with 16 bases between them. Germline CDR1 and CDR2: MNHEY and SVGAGI. The CDR3 loop spans 15 amino acids.

This chain connects TRBV10-3 to TRBJ1-3; perhaps TRBD1 as D (5 bases). The CDR3 is made up of 14 amino acids. CDR1 is ENHRY and CDR2 is SYGVKD in the germline V gene. The V gene lost 8 bases and the J gene lost 0 bases, with 11 bases spanning the gap. The CDR3 nucleotides are TGTGCCATCGAGGGGTCACTCTCTGGAAACACCATATATTTT. Amino acid sequence: CAIEGSLSGNTIYF.

The J gene is TRBJ1-5, the V gene TRBV4-2; possibly TRBD1 for D (6 bases). With 1 base removed from V and 6 bases from J, the gap between germline ends came to 16 bases. The V gene's germline CDR1 is LGHNA and CDR2 YNFKEQ. CDR3 size: 16 residues. The CDR3, as DNA: TGTGCCAGCAGCCAAGGTCCTCAGGGGAGCGGTCAGCCCCAGCATTTT. It codes for CASSQGPQGSGQPQHF.

The gene calls are TRBV30 and TRBJ2-2, with 7 positions matching TRBD1. CDR3 length: 15 residues. CDR1 and CDR2 (germline): GTSNPN, SVGIG (reference sequence). The ends lost 0 bases at V and 4 bases at J; junction bases unmatched: 5. The CDR3 DNA reads as TGTGCCTGGAGTGTACGGGCAGGGGGCACCGGGGAGCTGTTTTTT. It specifies CAWSVRAGGTGELFF.

The chain recombines TRBV6-6 with TRBJ2-3, with 11 bases matching TRBD2. V was pared by 2 bases and J by 1 base, with 2 bases of the junction left unmatched. The V gene's germline CDR1 is MNHNY and CDR2 SVGAGI (reference sequence). The CDR3 loop spans 16 amino acids. CDR3 in amino acids: CASSYETSGGTDTQYF. CDR3 DNA sequence: TGTGCCAGCAGTTACGAGACTAGCGGGGGCACAGATACGCAGTATTTT.

The genes are TRBV2 and TRBJ2-2; D is unresolved. Deletions cut 0 bases from V and 5 bases from J, with 10 bases between. Per the germline V gene, CDR1 is SNHLY and CDR2 is FYNNEI. This CDR3 has 15 amino acids. The chain's CDR3 is CASSEAGSWTGELFF. CDR3 bases: TGTGCCAGCAGTGAAGCCGGATCGTGGACCGGGGAGCTGTTTTTT.

This chain links TRBV18 with TRBJ1-1; D not certain. In germline, CDR1 is KGHSH, CDR2 LQKENI. CDR3 length: 13 residues. V was cut by 0 bases and J by 10 bases, with 12 bases left in between. This CDR3 reads CASSPPVGFAAFF. The CDR3 DNA reads TGTGCCAGCTCACCACCGGTTGGGTTTGCAGCTTTCTTT.

The gene calls are TRBV6-1 and TRBJ1-5, with D maybe TRBD1 (5 bases). Germline V gives CDR1 MNHNS, CDR2 SASEGT. The ends were cut back, 4 bases at V and 1 base at J, with 14 bases in the middle. This CDR3 has 16 residues. This chain's CDR3 is CASSAWGGVSNQPQHF. The DNA of the CDR3 is TGTGCCAGCAGTGCCTGGGGGGGGGTAAGCAATCAGCCCCAGCATTTT.

This clone was counted a few times. V usage is TRBV6-2 or TRBV6-3 and J usage is TRBJ1-1; possibly TRBD1 for D (6 bases). The CDR3 is made up of 14 amino acids. V lost 0 bases and J lost 7, with 12 bases in between. Germline V CDR1 and CDR2: MNHEY, SVGEGT. CDR3 sequence (DNA): TGTGCCAGCAGTTACTCGACGAACAGGGTTGAAGCTTTCTTT. Translating it yields CASSYSTNRVEAFF.

This clone was picked up a small number of times. This chain uses TRBV10-3 with TRBJ1-5; no firm D call. V was trimmed by 3 bases and J by 9 bases, leaving 15 bases between them. Germline V gene lookup returns CDR1 ENHRY and CDR2 SYGVKD. The CDR3 length is 14 residues. DNA for the CDR3: TGTGCCATCAGTGATGGTGGCGATGAGTGGCCCCAGCATTTT. Protein sequence: CAISDGGDEWPQHF.

The rearrangement links TRBV7-3 to TRBJ1-1; TRBD1 might be the D (5 bases). The V end was cut by 1 base, the J end by 2 bases, with 8 bases between. The CDR3 has 14 amino acids. The V gene's germline CDR1 is SGHTA and CDR2 FQGTGA. The CDR3 nucleotides are TGTGCCAGCAGCTTAAGTGGGGGAAACACTGAAGCTTTCTTT. This sequence encodes CASSLSGGNTEAFF.

The chain combines TRBV29-1 with TRBJ1-2; 7 nucleotides line up with TRBD1. This CDR3 comprises 16 residues. The germline CDR1 and CDR2 sequences are SQVTM and ANQGSEA. Germline trimming cut 0 bases from V and 3 bases from J; bases unmatched to any gene: 10. In nucleotides, the CDR3 is TGCAGCGTTGAAGATCAAGGGGGCGCAGGTTACTATGGCTACACCTTC. Translated, it gives CSVEDQGGAGYYGYTF.

This clone was counted only a few times. The gene calls are TRBV5-5 and TRBJ1-1; no definite D call. Germline V gene data show CDR1 as SGHKS and CDR2 as YYEKEE (reference sequence). CDR3 length equals 14 residues. Trimming removed 3 bases at V and 2 bases at J, with 11 bases between. CDR3: CASSYPTRNTEAFF. CDR3 nucleotides: TGTGCCAGCAGCTATCCTACGAGAAACACTGAAGCTTTCTTT.

The chain joins TRBV30 to TRBJ1-6, with D uncertain. Looked up from germline, CDR1 is GTSNPN and CDR2 is SVGIG (reference sequence). The CDR3 runs to 13 residues. Trimming took 2 bases from V and 7 from J, leaving 9 bases between them. The chain's CDR3 is CAWSYGMNSPLHF. The CDR3 nucleotides read TGTGCCTGGAGTTACGGAATGAATTCACCCCTCCACTTT.

Only one count was recorded for this clone. The genes are TRBV14 and TRBJ1-2; D uncertain. The CDR3 totals 15 residues. The ends were cut back, 1 base at V and 7 bases at J, with 16 bases in the middle. Looked up from germline, CDR1 is SGHDN and CDR2 is FVKESK. The CDR3 loop reads CASSQVVSVPGGYTF. Here the CDR3 DNA reads TGTGCCAGCAGCCAAGTCGTGAGCGTTCCAGGTGGCTACACCTTC.

The V and J genes are TRBV30 and TRBJ2-7; no firm D call. The CDR3 runs to 11 residues. Germline V lookup: CDR1 GTSNPN, CDR2 SVGIG (reference sequence). Deletions cut 2 bases from V and 6 bases from J, with 8 bases between. The CDR3 nucleotides are TGTGCCTGGAGTCGATACCCCGAGCAGTACTTC. It translates to CAWSRYPEQYF. Full variable domain (rest looked up from reference TRBV30 and TRBJ2-7): SQTIHQWPATLVQPVGSPLSLECTVEGTSNPNLYWYRQAAGRGLQLLFYSVGIGQISSEVPQNLSASRPQDRQFILSSKKLLLSDSGFYLCAWSRYPEQYFGPGTRLTVT.

This chain links TRBV7-9 with TRBJ1-1; D remains ambiguous. Per the germline V gene, CDR1 is SEHNR and CDR2 is FQNEAQ (reference sequence). The germline V and J ends were trimmed by 3 bases and 7 bases, with 6 bases remaining between them. The CDR3 has 11 residues. The CDR3 DNA follows: TGTGCCAGCAGCTTCGAAGGTGAAGCTTTCTTT. It codes for CASSFEGEAFF.

The V gene is TRBV2, the J gene TRBJ1-6; the match to TRBD1 covers 9 bases. CDR1 and CDR2 from the germline V gene are SNHLY and FYNNEI. After removal of 4 bases from V and 8 bases from J, the junction contained 6 bases not matched to a gene. The CDR3 extends over 15 amino acids. CDR3 amino acids: CASSGRDRDYSPLHF. DNA of the CDR3: TGTGCCAGCAGTGGTCGGGACAGGGACTATTCACCCCTCCACTTT.

V is TRBV6-4 and J is TRBJ1-6, with 9 nucleotides matching TRBD1. Trimming cost V 5 bases and J 8 bases; bases outside gene matches: 7. The CDR3 is 15 amino acids. Germline V gene data show CDR1 as MRHNA and CDR2 as SNTAGT. For the CDR3, the DNA is TGTGCCAGCAGTCTAATGGGACAGGGATATTCACCCCTCCACTTT. As protein: CASSLMGQGYSPLHF.

This rearrangement joins TRBV7-6 to TRBJ2-5, with 11 bases fitting TRBD2. Germline V CDR1 and CDR2: SGHVS, FNYEAQ. The CDR3 totals 16 residues. Trimming at V came to 5 bases and at J to 0 bases, leaving 5 bases not matched to a gene. The CDR3 sequence is CASSVTSGGHQETQYF. CDR3 nucleotide sequence: TGTGCCAGCAGCGTTACTAGCGGGGGCCACCAAGAGACCCAGTACTTC. Full variable domain (outside the CDR3, taken from reference TRBV7-6 and TRBJ2-5): GAGVSQSPRYKVTKRGQDVALRCDPISGHVSLYWYRQALGQGPEFLTYFNYEAQQDKSGLPNDRFSAERPEGSISTLTIQRTEQRDSAMYRCASSVTSGGHQETQYFGPGTRLLVL.

The chain joins TRBV2 to TRBJ1-5; D perhaps matches TRBD1 (6 bases). The CDR3 totals 16 residues. CDR1 and CDR2 (germline): SNHLY, FYNNEI. V dropped 5 bases and J dropped 4 bases, with 18 bases sitting between them. The CDR3 nucleotides read TGTGCCAGCAGTACACAACAGGGATCGGGGAATCAGCCCCAGCATTTT. This gives the protein CASSTQQGSGNQPQHF.

The chain recombines TRBV6-2 or TRBV6-3 with TRBJ1-2; perhaps TRBD1 as D (5 bases). The CDR3 length is 12 residues. The germline V gene has CDR1 MNHEY and CDR2 SVGEGT. The V end lost 5 bases, the J end lost 3 bases, and 7 bases lay between the germline ends. The CDR3: CASSLTDYGYTF. As DNA, the CDR3 is TGTGCCAGCAGTCTGACAGACTATGGCTACACCTTC.

This clone was recorded once. This chain joins TRBV30 and TRBJ2-7, with D unresolved. V shed 8 bases and J shed 0 bases, with 11 bases lying between them. The CDR3 is made up of 12 amino acids. Germline V gene data show CDR1 as GTSNPN and CDR2 as SVGIG (reference sequence). Here the CDR3 reads CARAGSSYEQYF. CDR3 nucleotide sequence: TGTGCCAGGGCTGGGTCCTCCTACGAGCAGTACTTC.

CDR3 nucleotides: TGCAGCGTTCGGAGGGGGACTAATGAAAAACTGTTTTTT. Protein product: CSVRRGTNEKLFF. This chain links TRBV29-1 with TRBJ1-4; maybe TRBD1 (6 bases). Germline values: CDR1 SQVTM, CDR2 ANQGSEA. The V end lost 5 bases, the J end lost 2 bases, and 9 bases lay between the germline ends. The CDR3 contains 13 residues.

This clone was found a few times. The chain employs TRBV7-2 and TRBJ1-4; D gene unclear. This CDR3 has 15 residues. Germline assignment: CDR1 SGHTA and CDR2 FQGNSA. V was clipped by 0 bases and J by 6 bases, with 11 bases between them. The CDR3 spells CASSLADQPYEKLFF. CDR3 nucleotides: TGTGCCAGCAGCTTAGCTGACCAGCCTTATGAAAAACTGTTTTTT.

The rearrangement uses TRBV27 and TRBJ2-7; 7 bases agree with TRBD2. The V gene end was trimmed by 8 bases and the J gene end by 2 bases; junction bases not matched to a gene: 6. The CDR3 runs to 13 residues. Germline V gives CDR1 MNHEY, CDR2 SMNVEV (reference sequence). CDR3 coding DNA: TGTGCCAGCCGCCCGGGAGGAACCTACGAGCAGTACTTC. The encoded protein is CASRPGGTYEQYF.